A selection of T cell receptor beta chains follows, all from one sample in a study of cytomegalovirus exposure and HLA in healthy donors. Using immunoSEQ multiplex PCR, the repertoire was profiled, and TCRdb retains in-frame clones only, with some absent. The repertoire holds 170,000 or so clones, 60% to 85% seen once, with around 6% in the top ten. Sequencing was done on a sample of PBMCs. These TCRs come from a man aged 35 to 55 in good health and CMV-seronegative. CDR3s include the opening cysteine and the closing phenylalanine or tryptophan. The D gene is left open where the match is weak. The size of a clone is reported for some rows only, either as once, few or many, or as a class for expanded clones.

CATSTGGRGRTDTQYF,TGTGCCACCAGCACCGGGGGGCGGGGGAGAACAGATACGCAGTATTTT,TRBV15,-,16,-,TRBJ2-3
CASSTQGLYQETQYF,TGTGCCAGCAGCACCCAGGGACTGTACCAAGAGACCCAGTACTTC,TRBV11-3,-,15,-,TRBJ2-5
CASSVSSRGRVPGELFF,TGTGCCAGCAGCGTAAGCTCGAGGGGGCGGGTTCCCGGGGAGCTGTTTTTT,TRBV9,TRBD1,17,-,TRBJ2-2
CARPTGGSLPNYGYTF,TGTGCCAGGCCTACAGGGGGCTCCCTACCTAACTATGGCTACACCTTC,TRBV6-7,TRBD1,16,-,TRBJ1-2
CASSESGGPSDEQFF,TGTGCCAGCAGTGAATCGGGGGGGCCCTCCGATGAGCAGTTCTTC,TRBV2,TRBD2,15,once,TRBJ2-1
CASSPSGREYEQYF,TGTGCCAGCAGCCCTAGCGGGAGGGAATACGAGCAGTACTTC,TRBV7-9,TRBD2,14,-,TRBJ2-7
CASSFGLAGSSQETQYF,TGTGCCAGCAGCTTCGGACTAGCGGGGTCCTCCCAAGAGACCCAGTACTTC,TRBV5-4,TRBD2,17,-,TRBJ2-5
CASSAGSIYEQYF,TGTGCCAGCAGTGCGGGCAGTATCTACGAGCAGTACTTC,TRBV6-6,-,13,once,TRBJ2-7
CASHLTGMITEAFF,TGTGCCAGCCACCTGACAGGGATGATCACTGAAGCTTTCTTT,TRBV2,TRBD1,14,-,TRBJ1-1
CASRKVGGYNSPLHF,TGTGCCAGCAGGAAAGTGGGGGGATATAATTCACCCCTCCACTTT,TRBV7-2,-,15,once,TRBJ1-6
CASSASGTGGNEQYF,TGTGCCAGCAGTGCCTCCGGGACGGGAGGGAACGAGCAGTACTTC,TRBV6-1,TRBD2,15,-,TRBJ2-7
CAISEDTSDSSYNEQFF,TGTGCCATCAGTGAGGACACTAGCGATAGCTCCTACAATGAGCAGTTCTTC,TRBV10-3,TRBD2,17,-,TRBJ2-1
CASSQGLSNRPQHF,TGTGCCAGCAGTCAAGGGTTAAGCAATCGGCCCCAGCATTTT,TRBV6-1,-,14,-,TRBJ1-5
CAWSVRQAGNRYF,TGTGCCTGGAGTGTACGCCAGGCTGGAAATCGGTACTTC,TRBV30,-,13,-,TRBJ2-5
CASSGSGAGLCVF,TGTGCCAGCAGCGGCAGTGGGGCAGGATTGTGTGTCTTC,TRBV7-9,-,13,-,TRBJ2-1
CASSEAGRGISTPQHF,TGTGCCAGCAGTGAAGCGGGGAGGGGCATATCTACACCGCAGCATTTT,TRBV2,-,16,-,TRBJ1-5
CASSATAYGYTF,TGTGCCAGCAGCGCGACAGCCTATGGCTACACCTTC,TRBV7-2,-,12,-,TRBJ1-2
CASSLAKSGGRYEQYF,TGTGCCAGCAGCTTAGCCAAATCCGGGGGGCGATACGAGCAGTACTTC,TRBV11-3,-,16,-,TRBJ2-7
CASSQQGVLRAFF,TGCGCCAGCAGCCAGCAGGGGGTCCTGAGGGCTTTCTTT,TRBV4-1,TRBD1,13,-,TRBJ1-1
CASSSTRVPDTEAFF,TGCGCCAGCAGCTCTACCAGGGTCCCGGACACTGAAGCTTTCTTT,TRBV5-1,-,15,-,TRBJ1-1
CAWSVEGAGGYTF,TGTGCCTGGAGTGTGGAGGGCGCGGGGGGCTACACCTTC,TRBV30,-,13,-,TRBJ1-2
CSVDRATEAFF,TGCAGCGTGGACAGGGCGACTGAAGCTTTCTTT,TRBV29-1,TRBD1,11,-,TRBJ1-1
CASSLRGSPNTGELFF,TGTGCCAGCAGCCTCAGGGGCAGCCCGAACACCGGGGAGCTGTTTTTT,TRBV11-3,-,16,-,TRBJ2-2
CSGASGNAYNEQFF,TGCAGCGGGGCGAGCGGGAATGCCTACAATGAGCAGTTCTTC,TRBV29-1,TRBD2,14,once,TRBJ2-1
CASSKGQGNLQETQYF,TGTGCCAGTAGTAAGGGACAGGGGAATCTACAAGAGACCCAGTACTTC,TRBV19,TRBD1,16,-,TRBJ2-5
CASSPSSTSYEQYF,TGCGCCAGCAGCCCCTCTAGCACTTCCTACGAGCAGTACTTC,TRBV4-3,-,14,few,TRBJ2-7
CASSYRDREQFF,TGTGCCAGCAGTTACCGAGATCGTGAGCAGTTCTTC,TRBV6-6,-,12,-,TRBJ2-1
CASSLGAGGSGELFF,TGTGCCAGCAGCTTAGGAGCGGGAGGCTCCGGGGAGCTGTTTTTT,TRBV7-3,TRBD2,15,once,TRBJ2-2
CASSQGLKYEQYF,TGTGCCAGCAGCCAAGGTCTAAAGTACGAGCAGTACTTC,TRBV4-2,-,13,-,TRBJ2-7
CATSRDLGDEKLFF,TGTGCCACCAGCAGAGATCTTGGAGATGAAAAACTGTTTTTT,TRBV15,-,14,-,TRBJ1-4
CASSLFGAFF,TGTGCCAGCAGCTTATTCGGAGCTTTCTTT,TRBV7-9,-,10,-,TRBJ1-1
CASSQVTRGTYEQYF,TGCGCCAGCAGCCAAGTCACCAGGGGCACCTACGAGCAGTACTTC,TRBV4-1,-,15,-,TRBJ2-7
CASSLTPSSYNEQFF,TGCGCCAGCAGCCTTACTCCGAGCTCCTACAATGAGCAGTTCTTC,TRBV4-1,-,15,few,TRBJ2-1
CASEDRGPGQPQHF,TGTGCCAGCGAGGACAGGGGCCCAGGTCAGCCCCAGCATTTT,TRBV6-4,TRBD1,14,-,TRBJ1-5
CASSEPFDRDSYEQYF,TGTGCCAGCAGTGAACCCTTTGACAGGGACTCCTACGAGCAGTACTTC,TRBV2,TRBD1,16,few,TRBJ2-7
CASGGDAGDYGYTF,TGCGCCAGCGGGGGGGACGCAGGGGACTATGGCTACACCTTC,TRBV5-1,-,14,-,TRBJ1-2
CASSSSGGYTSTDTQYF,TGTGCCAGTAGTAGCTCAGGTGGCTATACTAGCACAGATACGCAGTATTTT,TRBV19,-,17,-,TRBJ2-3
CASSSLGAEAFF,TGTGCCAGCAGCTCTCTAGGGGCTGAAGCTTTCTTT,TRBV11-2,-,12,-,TRBJ1-1
CASSTTRFEETQYF,TGTGCCAGCAGCACGACTAGGTTCGAGGAGACCCAGTACTTC,TRBV5-4,-,14,-,TRBJ2-5
CASSLEAGYEQYF,TGTGCCAGCAGCTTAGAAGCCGGCTACGAGCAGTACTTC,TRBV11-2,-,13,-,TRBJ2-7
CASSMGRTHNEQFF,TGTGCCAGTAGTATGGGGCGGACGCACAATGAGCAGTTCTTC,TRBV19,-,14,-,TRBJ2-1
CASSLGDRQGQGYTF,TGTGCCAGCAGCTTGGGAGACAGGCAGGGGCAAGGCTACACCTTC,TRBV5-8,-,15,-,TRBJ1-2
CASSLLIGRATDTQYF,TGTGCCAGCAGCTTGCTAATCGGGAGGGCCACAGATACGCAGTATTTT,TRBV7-6,TRBD2,16,-,TRBJ2-3